These T cell receptor beta chains were read from a single sample in a study of blood T cell repertoires in COVID-19. The repertoire was sequenced with immunoSEQ multiplex PCR; TCRdb's copy has only in-frame clones and lacks some. Of roughly 250,000 clones listed, approximately 80% are singletons. Sample: peripheral blood. These receptors came from a woman aged 45-60 years with acute or convalescent COVID-19. Each CDR3 is given with its conserved first and last residue. D genes are given only for firm matches. The size entry is marked missing in some rows and otherwise reads once, few, many or a size class.

abundance,j_gene,d_gene,v_gene,CDR3aa,CDR3nt
.,TRBJ2-1,.,TRBV15,CATSRRGPNNEQFF,TGTGCCACCAGCAGGCGGGGGCCAAACAATGAGCAGTTCTTC
.,TRBJ2-1,.,TRBV11-1,CASSHQWESSYNEQFF,TGTGCCAGCAGCCACCAATGGGAGAGCTCCTACAATGAGCAGTTCTTC
.,TRBJ1-2,TRBD1,TRBV15,CATSRGSSRTGLNYGYTF,TGTGCCACCAGCAGAGGGTCGAGTAGGACAGGGCTTAACTATGGCTACACCTTC
.,TRBJ2-7,.,TRBV4-1,CASSQERGEGSEQYF,TGCGCCAGCAGCCAAGAAAGGGGGGAGGGTAGCGAGCAGTACTTC
.,TRBJ1-4,.,TRBV4-1,CASSHLGLINEKLFF,TGCGCCAGCAGCCACTTAGGACTGATTAATGAAAAACTGTTTTTT
many,TRBJ2-7,TRBD1,TRBV4-2,CASSQGQGDYEQYF,TGTGCCAGCAGCCAAGGACAGGGGGACTACGAGCAGTACTTC
.,TRBJ2-1,TRBD2,TRBV7-2,CASNRGTSAGNEQFF,TGTGCCAGCAACCGTGGGACTAGCGCAGGGAATGAGCAGTTCTTC
.,TRBJ1-5,.,TRBV11-2,CASSLGAGPNQPQHF,TGTGCCAGCAGCTTGGGGGCAGGGCCGAATCAGCCCCAGCATTTT
.,TRBJ2-5,.,TRBV15,CATSSRQNPQETQYF,TGTGCCACCAGCAGTCGACAGAATCCCCAAGAGACCCAGTACTTC
.,TRBJ2-3,TRBD1,TRBV12-5,CASGLGGQGGFVTQYF,TGTGCTAGTGGTTTGGGGGGACAGGGCGGATTTGTTACGCAGTATTTT
.,TRBJ1-3,.,TRBV5-1,CASSLSGSSGNTIYF,TGCGCCAGCAGCTTGTCCGGGAGCTCTGGAAACACCATATATTTT
.,TRBJ2-7,TRBD2,TRBV6-2/TRBV6-3,CASSLAGVIEQYF,TGTGCCAGCAGTCTAGCGGGGGTTATCGAGCAGTACTTC
.,TRBJ2-1,TRBD1,TRBV20-1,CSASGGDRGLLLGWNEQFF,TGCAGTGCTAGTGGGGGGGACAGGGGCCTCCTCCTGGGTTGGAATGAGCAGTTCTTC
few,TRBJ1-1,TRBD1,TRBV29-1,CSVSGQGANTEAFF,TGCAGCGTGAGCGGGCAGGGGGCGAACACTGAAGCTTTCTTT
.,TRBJ2-2,TRBD2,TRBV6-5,CASRRTSGNTGELFF,TGTGCCAGCAGACGGACTAGCGGCAACACCGGGGAGCTGTTTTTT
.,TRBJ2-7,.,TRBV10-3,CAIKRDSYEQYF,TGTGCCATCAAGAGGGATAGCTACGAGCAGTACTTC
once,TRBJ1-1,.,TRBV5-1,CASSVDRMNTEAFF,TGCGCCAGCAGCGTTGACAGGATGAACACTGAAGCTTTCTTT
once,TRBJ2-7,TRBD2,TRBV19,CASSKTGTSVQYEQYF,TGTGCCAGTAGTAAAACCGGGACTAGCGTACAGTACGAGCAGTACTTC
.,TRBJ1-5,.,TRBV19,CASSMWGPNQPQHF,TGTGCCAGTAGTATGTGGGGCCCCAATCAGCCCCAGCATTTT
.,TRBJ1-5,.,TRBV2,CASSYRVGQPQHF,TGTGCCAGCAGCTACAGGGTAGGTCAGCCCCAGCATTTT
.,TRBJ2-7,TRBD2,TRBV5-1,CASSLIVSGGSNEQYF,TGCGCCAGCAGCTTGATAGTATCGGGCGGGAGTAACGAGCAGTACTTC
.,TRBJ1-1,.,TRBV5-8,CASLVQGNTEAFF,TGTGCCAGCTTGGTTCAGGGGAACACTGAAGCTTTCTTT